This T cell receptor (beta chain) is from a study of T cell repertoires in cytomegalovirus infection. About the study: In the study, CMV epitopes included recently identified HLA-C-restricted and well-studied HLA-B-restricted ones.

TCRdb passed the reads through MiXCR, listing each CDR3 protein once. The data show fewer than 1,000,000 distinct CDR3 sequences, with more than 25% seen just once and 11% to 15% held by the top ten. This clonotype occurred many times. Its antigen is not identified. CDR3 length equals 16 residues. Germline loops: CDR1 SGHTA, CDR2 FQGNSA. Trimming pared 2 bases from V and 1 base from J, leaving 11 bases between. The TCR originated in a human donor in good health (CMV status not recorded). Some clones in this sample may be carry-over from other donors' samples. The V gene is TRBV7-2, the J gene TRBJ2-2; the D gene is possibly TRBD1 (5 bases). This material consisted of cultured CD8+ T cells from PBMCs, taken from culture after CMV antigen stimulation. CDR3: CASSLSRTGNTGELFF. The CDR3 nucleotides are TGTGCCAGCAGCTTATCTCGAACAGGGAACACCGGGGAGCTGTTTTTT.